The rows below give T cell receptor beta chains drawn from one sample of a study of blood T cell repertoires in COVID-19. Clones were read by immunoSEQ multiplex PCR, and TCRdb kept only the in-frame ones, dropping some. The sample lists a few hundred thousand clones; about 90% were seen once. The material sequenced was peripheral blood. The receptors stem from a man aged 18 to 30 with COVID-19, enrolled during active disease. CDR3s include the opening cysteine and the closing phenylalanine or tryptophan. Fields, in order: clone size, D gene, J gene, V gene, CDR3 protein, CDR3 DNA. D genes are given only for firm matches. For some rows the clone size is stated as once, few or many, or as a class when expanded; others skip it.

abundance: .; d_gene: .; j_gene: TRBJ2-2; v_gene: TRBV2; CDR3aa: CASSVGLTGELFF; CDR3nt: TGTGCCAGCAGTGTGGGGCTGACCGGGGAGCTGTTTTTT
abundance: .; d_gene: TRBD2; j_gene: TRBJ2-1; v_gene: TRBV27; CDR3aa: CASSLITSGGYNEQFF; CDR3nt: TGTGCCAGCAGTTTGATCACGAGCGGGGGATACAATGAGCAGTTCTTC
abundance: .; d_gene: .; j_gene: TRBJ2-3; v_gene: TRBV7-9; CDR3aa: CASSLVARTDTQYF; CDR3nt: TGTGCCAGCAGCTTAGTAGCCCGCACAGATACGCAGTATTTT
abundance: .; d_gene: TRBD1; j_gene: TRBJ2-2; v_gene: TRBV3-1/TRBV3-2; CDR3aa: CASSQAGQGNTGELFF; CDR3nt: TGTGCCAGCAGCCAGGCGGGACAGGGGAACACCGGGGAGCTGTTTTTT
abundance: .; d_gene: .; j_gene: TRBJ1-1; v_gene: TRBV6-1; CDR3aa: CASSVTGPLGRSEAFF; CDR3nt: TGTGCCAGCAGTGTGACAGGACCTTTGGGTCGATCTGAAGCTTTCTTT
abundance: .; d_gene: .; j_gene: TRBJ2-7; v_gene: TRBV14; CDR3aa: CASSRQTYEQYF; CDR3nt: TGTGCCAGCAGCCGACAGACCTACGAGCAGTACTTC
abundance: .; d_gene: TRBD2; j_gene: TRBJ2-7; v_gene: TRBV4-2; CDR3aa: CASSQVSGRAAYEQYF; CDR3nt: TGTGCCAGCAGCCAAGTTAGCGGGAGGGCCGCCTACGAGCAGTACTTC
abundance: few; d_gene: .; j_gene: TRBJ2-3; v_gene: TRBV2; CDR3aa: CASSELVHTDTQYF; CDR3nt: TGTGCCAGCAGTGAACTAGTCCACACAGATACGCAGTATTTT
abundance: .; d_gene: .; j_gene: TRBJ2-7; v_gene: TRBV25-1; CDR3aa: CASSEYNEQYF; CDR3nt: TGTGCCAGCAGTGAATATAACGAGCAGTACTTC
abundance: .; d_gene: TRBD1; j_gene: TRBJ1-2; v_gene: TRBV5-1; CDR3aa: CASSTGTGEFDYTF; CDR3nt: TGCGCCAGCAGCACCGGGACAGGGGAGTTTGACTACACCTTC
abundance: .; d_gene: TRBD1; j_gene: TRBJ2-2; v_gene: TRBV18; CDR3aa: CASSPRQGGDTGELFF; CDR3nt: TGTGCCAGCTCACCCCGACAGGGGGGTGACACCGGGGAGCTGTTTTTT
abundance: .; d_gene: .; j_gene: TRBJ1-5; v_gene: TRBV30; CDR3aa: CAWSMGAVEPQHF; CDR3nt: TGTGCCTGGAGTATGGGGGCCGTGGAGCCCCAGCATTTT
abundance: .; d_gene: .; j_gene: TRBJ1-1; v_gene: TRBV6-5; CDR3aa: CASSQRENTEAFF; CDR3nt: TGTGCCAGCTCTCAGCGGGAGAACACTGAAGCTTTCTTT
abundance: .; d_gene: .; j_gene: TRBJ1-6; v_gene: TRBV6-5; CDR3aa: CASSYLSRTLNSPLHF; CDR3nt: TGTGCCAGCAGTTACTTATCCCGGACACTGAATTCACCCCTCCACTTT
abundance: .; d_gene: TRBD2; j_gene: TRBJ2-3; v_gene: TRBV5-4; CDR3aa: CASSLVLAATDTQYF; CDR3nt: TGTGCCAGCAGCTTGGTACTAGCGGCCACAGATACGCAGTATTTT
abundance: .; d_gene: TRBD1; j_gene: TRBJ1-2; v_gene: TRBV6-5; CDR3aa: CASSTDRDYGYTF; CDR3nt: TGTGCCAGCAGTACGGACAGGGACTATGGCTACACCTTC
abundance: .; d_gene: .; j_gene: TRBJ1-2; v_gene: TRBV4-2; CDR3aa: CASSQDLRGTYGYTF; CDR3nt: TGTGCCAGCAGCCAAGATCTTCGAGGGACTTATGGCTACACCTTC
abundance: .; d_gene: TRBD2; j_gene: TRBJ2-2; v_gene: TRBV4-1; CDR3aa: CASSLLPGLAGGWNTGELFF; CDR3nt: TGCGCCAGCAGCCTTCTCCCGGGACTAGCGGGGGGATGGAACACCGGGGAGCTGTTTTTT
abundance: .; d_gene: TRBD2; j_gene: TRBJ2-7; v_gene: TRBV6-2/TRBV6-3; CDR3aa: CASSRPTSGYEQYF; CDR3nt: TGTGCCAGCAGTAGACCGACTAGCGGGTACGAGCAGTACTTC
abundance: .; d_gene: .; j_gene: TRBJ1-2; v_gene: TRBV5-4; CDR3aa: CASSSTDRSGYGYTF; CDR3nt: TGTGCCAGCAGCTCCACGGACAGATCGGGCTATGGCTACACCTTC
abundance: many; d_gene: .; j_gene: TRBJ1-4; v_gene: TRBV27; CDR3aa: CASSFRDTQKLFF; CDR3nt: TGTGCCAGCAGTTTTCGGGACACCCAAAAACTGTTTTTT
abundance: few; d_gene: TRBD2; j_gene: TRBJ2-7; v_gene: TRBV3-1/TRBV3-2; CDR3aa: CASTPSGRAKYEQYF; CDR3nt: TGTGCCAGCACCCCAAGCGGGAGGGCCAAGTACGAGCAGTACTTC